Below, 12 T cell receptor beta chains from the same sample are listed, as sequenced in a study of T cell changes during pregnancy in multiple sclerosis. Measured with immunoSEQ multiplex PCR; TCRdb has only the in-frame clones, and not every one. Of about 69,000 clones listed, approximately 91% are singletons. This specimen was peripheral blood, taken in the third trimester of pregnancy. These receptors were taken from a female donor with multiple sclerosis, enrolled in a pregnancy study.

The chain joins TRBV19 to TRBJ2-7; tentative D call: TRBD2 (6 bases). Germline lookup yields CDR1 LNHDA and CDR2 SQIVND (reference sequence). The ends were cut back, 9 bases at V and 5 bases at J, with 20 bases in the middle. The CDR3 runs 14 residues. The DNA for the CDR3 is TGTGCCAGCTCCTCCCTTGAACGGGGGAACGAGCAGTACTTC. This translates into CASSSLERGNEQYF.

The J gene is TRBJ2-7, the V gene TRBV10-3, with D perhaps matching TRBD1 (5 bases). The CDR3 runs to 12 residues. Per the germline V gene, CDR1 is ENHRY and CDR2 is SYGVKD. Between the trimmed V and J ends, which lost 8 bases and 4 bases, there was a span of 12 bases. In nucleotides, the CDR3 is TGTGCCATCTCCCAGGGATCTTACGAGCAGTACTTC. Translation: CAISQGSYEQYF.

This clone has only one observation. The gene calls are TRBV14 and TRBJ1-2, with D possibly being TRBD1 (6 bases). V was shortened by 1 base and J by 4 bases, with 13 bases between the two germline ends. The length of the CDR3 is 15 residues. Germline V lookup: CDR1 SGHDN, CDR2 FVKESK. CDR3: CASSQARTDGYGYTF. Written as DNA, the CDR3 is TGTGCCAGCAGCCAAGCCAGGACAGATGGCTATGGCTACACCTTC.

The chain has TRBV6-1 and TRBJ1-4, with 9 bases that match TRBD1. Germline trimming cut 4 bases from V and 4 bases from J; bases unmatched to any gene: 7. Germline CDR1 is MNHNS and CDR2 is SASEGT. The length of the CDR3 is 16 residues. CDR3 loop: CASSVQPGQGNEKLFF. The CDR3, as DNA: TGTGCCAGCAGTGTCCAACCGGGACAGGGTAATGAAAAACTGTTTTTT.

The CDR3 region has the DNA TGTGCCAGCAGCGTAGAACAGGGGGCCGGAGCAGATACGCAGTATTTT. It encodes CASSVEQGAGADTQYF. V gene TRBV9 combines with J gene TRBJ2-3, with TRBD1 matching over 9 bases. Germline V lookup: CDR1 SGDLS, CDR2 YYNGEE. Trimming at V came to 0 bases and at J to 4 bases, leaving 6 bases not matched to a gene. CDR3 length: 16 residues.

The rearrangement links TRBV7-9 to TRBJ1-1; D remains ambiguous. Trimming took off 5 bases at V and 4 bases at J, with 11 bases between the two ends. The V gene's germline CDR1 is SEHNR and CDR2 FQNEAQ (reference sequence). CDR3 size: 13 residues. The CDR3 reads CASSPFTSTEAFF. The DNA for the CDR3 is TGTGCCAGCAGCCCCTTTACCAGCACTGAAGCTTTCTTT.

This sequence joins TRBV14 and TRBJ2-1; D might be TRBD1 (5 bases). Germline V gives CDR1 SGHDN, CDR2 FVKESK. This CDR3 contains 13 residues. V lost 5 bases and J lost 10, with 15 bases in between. Here the CDR3 reads CASSAQIQGEQFF. The CDR3 nucleotides read TGTGCCAGCAGCGCGCAGATTCAGGGAGAGCAGTTCTTC.

This chain links TRBV15 with TRBJ2-5, with TRBD2 matching over 12 bases. The CDR3 spans 16 residues. Germline V gene data show CDR1 as LNHNV and CDR2 as YYDKDF (reference sequence). Trimming took 1 base from V and 5 from J; bases not matched to a gene: 5. CDR3 DNA sequence: TGTGCCACCAGCAGAGCACTAGCGGGGGGCGGGGAGACCCAGTACTTC. This sequence encodes CATSRALAGGGETQYF.

The CDR3 loop reads CASSETGGGSTQYF. CDR3 in DNA: TGTGCCAGTTCAGAGACAGGGGGCGGCAGTACGCAGTATTTT. The V and J genes are TRBV19 and TRBJ2-3; 10 bases agree with TRBD1. The germline CDR1 and CDR2 sequences are LNHDA and SQIVND (reference sequence). V was pared by 8 bases and J by 8 bases, with 10 bases of the junction left unmatched. The CDR3 consists of 14 residues.

This rearrangement joins TRBV7-9 to TRBJ2-1; possible D gene TRBD2, 5 bases. Per the germline V gene, CDR1 is SEHNR and CDR2 is FQNEAQ (reference sequence). The CDR3 sequence is 15 residues long. Trimming took 3 bases from V and 4 from J, leaving 13 bases between them. CDR3 amino acids: CASSFGGSRYNEQFF. In nucleotides, the CDR3 is TGTGCCAGCAGCTTCGGCGGGTCGCGTTACAATGAGCAGTTCTTC.

This chain links TRBV5-1 with TRBJ2-1; D is unresolved. Trimming stripped 1 base from V and 8 bases from J, with 4 bases between. CDR1 SGHRS and CDR2 YFSETQ come from the germline V gene. The CDR3 loop spans 11 amino acids. The CDR3 reads CASSLQDEQFF. CDR3 nucleotide sequence: TGCGCCAGCAGCTTGCAGGATGAGCAGTTCTTC.

The rearrangement uses TRBV4-2 and TRBJ2-7; TRBD2 aligns across 13 bases. This CDR3 is 17 amino acids long. Germline trimming cut 1 base from V and 4 bases from J; bases unmatched to any gene: 7. Germline CDR1 LGHNA, CDR2 YNFKEQ. The CDR3 protein is CASSQGTSGGSGYEQYF. The CDR3 nucleotides read TGTGCCAGCAGCCAAGGGACTAGCGGGGGTTCCGGTTACGAGCAGTACTTC.